Listed below are T cell receptor beta chains from one sample, sequenced in a study of sequential checkpoint blockade in melanoma. Only in-frame clones appear in the TCRdb table, and some are missing; sequencing was by immunoSEQ multiplex PCR. Of 9,500 to 15,000 clones in the sample, roughly 79% are singletons; the top ten hold approximately 57%. The sequences come from CD8+ T cells sorted from blood (inferred from file names), collected from a patient given nivolumab and ipilimumab in sequence. The receptors originated from a human donor with melanoma. Both conserved end residues are part of each CDR3. A D gene is named only where the DNA matches it firmly. Size is omitted from some rows. Given values are once, few, many or a class for expanded clones.

TRBD2,NA,TRBV19,TRBJ2-1,TGTGCCACAGCACTAGCGGGGGACGGGAATGAGCAGTTCTTC,CATALAGDGNEQFF
TRBD2,NA,TRBV9,TRBJ2-5,TGTGCCAGCAGCGTAGAGGCGGCGGGAGGGTGGGAGACCCAGTACTTC,CASSVEAAGGWETQYF
NA,NA,TRBV19,TRBJ1-2,TGTGCCAGTAGTATGGGGGCAGGGCAACTCTATGGCTACACCTTC,CASSMGAGQLYGYTF
NA,NA,TRBV9,TRBJ1-2,TGTGCCAGCAGCTCCACAGGAAACTATGGCTACACCTTC,CASSSTGNYGYTF
NA,NA,TRBV4-2,TRBJ1-1,TGTGCCAGCAGCCAAGATGCTGAGATTAGGGAGCGCTTTTTT,CASSQDAEIRERFF
NA,few,TRBV6-5,TRBJ1-1,TGTGCCAGCAGTTATAACTCGTTCACTGAAGCTTTCTTT,CASSYNSFTEAFF
NA,NA,TRBV6-5,TRBJ2-7,TGTGCCAGCCGGCAGGGGATCTACGAGCAGTACTTC,CASRQGIYEQYF
NA,few,TRBV7-9,TRBJ2-5,TGTGCCAGCAGCCCCGGGTGGTCGGAGACCCAGTACTTC,CASSPGWSETQYF
TRBD1,NA,TRBV4-3,TRBJ2-1,TGCGCCAGCAGCCAAGGGACAGGGGGGATGAATGAGCAGTTCTTC,CASSQGTGGMNEQFF
TRBD1,NA,TRBV7-9,TRBJ2-2,TGTGCCAGCAGCTTTCTCACGGGACAGGAGATTAACACCGGGGAGCTGTTTTTT,CASSFLTGQEINTGELFF
TRBD2,once,TRBV9,TRBJ2-7,TGTGCCAGCAGCGTAGCCAGCGGGGGATGGTACGAGCAGTACTTC,CASSVASGGWYEQYF
NA,NA,TRBV19,TRBJ1-4,TGTGCCAGTAGTATATGGGGGGACGAAAAACTGTTTTTT,CASSIWGDEKLFF
TRBD1,NA,TRBV29-1,TRBJ1-5,TGCAGCGTTACAGGGGAAGGTCAGCCCCAGCATTTT,CSVTGEGQPQHF
TRBD1,NA,TRBV5-8,TRBJ2-7,TGTGCCAGCAGCAATGTGGACAGGCGCGAGCAGTACTTC,CASSNVDRREQYF
TRBD1,NA,TRBV4-2,TRBJ2-7,TGTGCCAGCAGTTCCTGGACAGGGGGCTCCTACGAGCAGTACTTC,CASSSWTGGSYEQYF
NA,NA,TRBV7-8,TRBJ2-1,TGTGCCAGCAGCTTGTACGGGACTTCCAATGAGCAGTTCTTC,CASSLYGTSNEQFF
NA,NA,TRBV28,TRBJ2-5,TGTGCCAGCAGTCCAGACCAAGAGACCCAGTACTTC,CASSPDQETQYF
TRBD2,NA,TRBV11-1,TRBJ2-3,TGTGCCAGCAGCCTGGAGGCGGGGGGGGAAGATACGCAGTATTTT,CASSLEAGGEDTQYF
TRBD1,NA,TRBV19,TRBJ2-1,TGTGCCAGTAGTATAGGAACAGGGGCAGGAAATGAGCAGTTCTTC,CASSIGTGAGNEQFF
TRBD1,NA,TRBV5-1,TRBJ1-1,TGCGCCAGCGCACTACAGGGGGGTCCAAGGGTCACTGAAGCTTTCTTT,CASALQGGPRVTEAFF
NA,NA,TRBV10-3,TRBJ2-7,TGTGCCATCAGTGATGGGCAGGGTATCGACGAGCAGTACTTC,CAISDGQGIDEQYF
NA,NA,TRBV21-1,TRBJ2-3,TGTGCCAGCAGCAAAGGGGAGGTTGCAGAGGCAGATACGCAGTATTTT,CASSKGEVAEADTQYF
NA,NA,TRBV4-1,TRBJ2-7,TGCGCCAGCAGCCACCTTACAGGGAGTGAGCAGTACTTC,CASSHLTGSEQYF
NA,NA,TRBV29-1,TRBJ2-7,TGCAGCGTTGGCGGTGGAAATTTAGGCTACGAGCAGTACTTC,CSVGGGNLGYEQYF
NA,NA,TRBV7-9,TRBJ2-3,TGTGCCAGCAGCTTAGGGCAGGTTAGCACAGATACGCAGTATTTT,CASSLGQVSTDTQYF
NA,NA,TRBV5-6,TRBJ2-7,TGTGCCAGCAGCTTCACTTCCTACGAGCAGTACTTC,CASSFTSYEQYF